The 8 T cell receptor beta chains below come from one sample, sequenced in a study of immune evolution from preneoplasia to lung adenocarcinoma. Clones were read by immunoSEQ multiplex PCR, and TCRdb kept only the in-frame ones, dropping some. The table lists several thousand clones, roughly 78% of them singletons, with roughly 7.3% in the top ten. Sequences were obtained from FFPE adjacent normal lung tissue. These receptors were obtained from a person aged 70 to 85 with lung adenocarcinoma.

V usage is TRBV28 and J usage is TRBJ2-7; no reliable D call. Germline V gene sequence: CDR1 MDHEN, CDR2 SYDVKM. Trimming took 5 bases from V and 3 from J, leaving 8 bases between them. CDR3 length equals 12 residues. The CDR3 region is CASSNGGYEQYF. In DNA, the CDR3 is TGTGCCAGCAGTAACGGCGGCTACGAGCAGTACTTC.

In its sample, this clone was seen once. In the same sample, other DNA sequences code for this CDR3. The chain is built from TRBV6-6 and TRBJ1-1; 9 bases fit TRBD1. The germline CDR1 and CDR2 sequences are MNHNY and SVGAGI (reference sequence). J lost 1 base, V lost 6 bases, and 6 bases had no gene match. CDR3 size: 15 residues. The CDR3: CASSPPGQGNTEAFF. DNA for the CDR3: TGTGCCAGCAGCCCCCCGGGACAGGGGAACACTGAAGCTTTCTTT.

The chain joins TRBV7-9 to TRBJ1-1; possible D gene TRBD1, 6 bases. CDR1 and CDR2 from the germline V gene are SEHNR and FQNEAQ (reference sequence). V was cut by 2 bases and J by 5 bases, with 15 bases left in between. This CDR3 region has 15 residues. CDR3 sequence (DNA): TGTGCCAGCAGCTTAAGACAGGCCCGGGAGACTGAAGCTTTCTTT. Translating it yields CASSLRQARETEAFF.

As for this clone: A junction boundary mismatches the germline segment, possibly from a read error. The rearrangement links TRBV28 to TRBJ1-5; D perhaps matches TRBD1 (5 bases). The germline V gene has CDR1 MDHEN and CDR2 SYDVKM. The CDR3 contains 19 residues. The CDR3 DNA is TGTGCCAGCAGTTTATTGGGCGACCGAGGGGAGTTTAGCAATCAGTCCCAGCATTTT. It encodes CASSLLGDRGEFSNQSQHF. Using reference TRBV28 and TRBJ1-5 for the parts outside the CDR3, the full variable domain is DVKVTQSSRYLVKRTGEKVFLECVQDMDHENMFWYRQDPGLGLRLIYFSYDVKMKEKGDIPEGYSVSREKKERFSLILESASTNQTSMYLCASSLLGDRGEFSNQSQHFGDGTRLSIL.

The rearrangement links TRBV10-1 to TRBJ1-1, with unresolved D. Germline CDR1 is WNHNN and CDR2 is SYGVQD (reference sequence). V was cut by 3 bases and J by 1 base, with 3 bases left in between. There are 12 residues in the CDR3. The CDR3 nucleotides read TGCGCCAGCAGTGACCCGAACACTGAAGCTTTCTTT. Amino acid sequence: CASSDPNTEAFF.

The chain uses TRBV9 and TRBJ2-3, with D unresolved. V lost 3 bases, J lost 4 bases, and 18 bases lay in between. The CDR3 has 16 residues. CDR1 and CDR2 (germline): SGDLS, YYNGEE. The CDR3 loop reads CASSAALLGGADTQYF. The CDR3 bases are TGTGCCAGCAGCGCCGCCTTGCTGGGTGGCGCAGATACGCAGTATTTT.

This clone has more than one count but fewer than ten. The chain joins TRBV28 to TRBJ2-7; TRBD1 agrees at 8 bases. Trimming took 9 bases from V and 1 from J; bases not matched to a gene: 8. The CDR3 spans 14 residues. Germline CDR1 and CDR2: MDHEN and SYDVKM. The CDR3 DNA is TGTGCCAGTATGCAGGGGGCATTTTCCTACGAGCAGTACTTC. Encoded protein: CASMQGAFSYEQYF.

This rearrangement joins TRBV18 to TRBJ2-7; D may be TRBD1 or TRBD2 (6 bases each). The CDR3 is 16 amino acids. The germline V gene encodes CDR1 KGHSH and CDR2 LQKENI. The germline V and J ends were trimmed by 3 bases and 2 bases, with 17 bases remaining between them. Here the CDR3 DNA reads TGTGCCAGCTCACCGCGGGGAGGCAGGGGTACCTACGAGCAGTACTTC. It codes for CASSPRGGRGTYEQYF. Full variable domain (rest looked up from reference TRBV18 and TRBJ2-7): NAGVMQNPRHLVRRRGQEARLRCSPMKGHSHVYWYRQLPEEGLKFMVYLQKENIIDESGMPKERFSAEFPKEGPSILRIQQVVRGDSAAYFCASSPRGGRGTYEQYFGPGTRLTVT.